Presented here are 15 T cell receptor beta chains from one specimen sequenced in a study of early T cells in non-severe SARS-CoV-2 infection. Each CDR3 protein gets one entry after TCRdb re-called the 5' RACE reads with MiXCR. The data hold some 96,000 distinct CDR3 sequences, with more than 9.5% observed a single time. This specimen was whole blood, taken at baseline. The receptors shown here come from an adult who was a healthcare worker with PCR-confirmed SARS-CoV-2 infection or an uninfected control (not recorded which).

This clonotype was found a few times. The chain carries TRBV28 and TRBJ2-7; D ambiguous. The CDR3 is 13 amino acids. Per germline, CDR1 MDHEN and CDR2 SYDVKM. Trimming cost V 4 bases and J 2 bases, with 9 bases left between them. CDR3 bases: TGTGCCAGCAGTTCCCGGATAGCCTACGAGCAGTACTTC. It encodes CASSSRIAYEQYF.

This clonotype was detected ten times or more. This chain uses TRBV20-1 with TRBJ2-7, with 7 positions matching TRBD1. Germline CDR1 DFQATT, CDR2 SNEGSKA (reference sequence). The V segment lost 0 bases and the J segment 4 bases; nucleotides outside the gene matches: 3. The CDR3 consists of 13 residues. This chain's CDR3 is CSAREGGEYEQYF. Here the CDR3 DNA reads TGCAGTGCTAGAGAAGGGGGCGAGTACGAGCAGTACTTC.

This clonotype has at least ten counts. The chain joins TRBV7-8 to TRBJ2-5, with 11 bases identical to TRBD2. This CDR3 region has 16 residues. V lost 6 bases, J lost 1 base, and 7 bases stayed unmatched. The germline V gene has CDR1 SGHVS and CDR2 FQNEAQ. The DNA of the CDR3 is TGTGCCAGCAGGGGGGACGGGACTAGCGGCCAAGAGACCCAGTACTTC. Protein product: CASRGDGTSGQETQYF.

This clonotype showed up just a few times. The genes are TRBV12-3 or TRBV12-4 and TRBJ2-7; 11 nucleotides align to TRBD1. There are 15 residues in the CDR3. Trimming at V came to 6 bases and at J to 6 bases, leaving 10 bases not matched to a gene. CDR3 in DNA: TGTGCCAGCAGCCAACTGGACAGGGGGCGACTCGAGCAGTACTTC. Protein: CASSQLDRGRLEQYF.

The chain links TRBV18 to TRBJ2-1; D not certain. V was trimmed by 2 bases and J by 5 bases, leaving 7 bases between them. This CDR3 has 13 amino acids. Germline CDR1 and CDR2: KGHSH and LQKENI. This CDR3 is CASSPAQHNEQFF. The DNA of the CDR3 is TGTGCCAGCTCACCAGCCCAGCACAATGAGCAGTTCTTC.

This chain links TRBV12-3 or TRBV12-4 with TRBJ1-5, with 10 bases aligning to TRBD1. The V gene end was trimmed by 3 bases and the J gene end by 6 bases; junction bases not matched to a gene: 5. The CDR3 length is 15 residues. The CDR3 here is CASSLGTGVSQPQHF. CDR3 nucleotides: TGTGCCAGCAGTTTGGGGACAGGGGTTTCTCAGCCCCAGCATTTT.

This clonotype was found many times. The chain employs TRBV29-1 and TRBJ2-3; no clear D gene. The CDR3 is 14 residues long. Looked up from germline, CDR1 is SQVTM and CDR2 is ANQGSEA. Trimming shortened V by 6 bases and J by 4 bases, and 17 bases separated the two germline ends. Here the CDR3 DNA reads TGCAGCGTCGACCTAGGGCCGCAAGCAGATACGCAGTATTTT. Its translation: CSVDLGPQADTQYF.

This clonotype was found many times. This rearrangement joins TRBV24-1 to TRBJ2-2, with a tentative D call TRBD1 (5 bases). Germline assignment: CDR1 KGHDR and CDR2 SFDVKD. Trimming took 1 base from V and 6 from J, leaving 14 bases between them. This CDR3 has 16 residues. As DNA, the CDR3 is TGTGCCACCAGTGATTTAATACAGGATGGTTCCGGGGAGCTGTTTTTT. Its translation is CATSDLIQDGSGELFF.

The chain recombines TRBV2 with TRBJ2-2; D possibly corresponds to TRBD2 (6 bases). This CDR3 spans 15 amino acids. Trimming pared 3 bases from V and 4 bases from J, leaving 12 bases between. Germline CDR1 reads SNHLY; CDR2 reads FYNNEI. The CDR3 DNA reads TGTGCCAGCAGTGATTGGGCGGGACTCACCGGGGAGCTGTTTTTT. Translated: CASSDWAGLTGELFF.

This clonotype was seen a few times. This rearrangement joins TRBV19 to TRBJ1-1, with D unclear. V lost 2 bases, J lost 4 bases, and 14 bases lay in between. CDR1 is LNHDA and CDR2 is SQIVND in the germline V gene (reference sequence). The CDR3 has 15 amino acids. The CDR3 loop reads CASSILKEGGTEAFF. In DNA form, the CDR3 reads TGTGCCAGTAGTATACTTAAAGAGGGAGGCACTGAAGCTTTCTTT.

This clonotype was picked up many times. The CDR3 loop is CASSYQGYNEQFF. As DNA, the CDR3 is TGTGCCAGCAGTTACCAGGGTTACAATGAGCAGTTCTTC. V usage is TRBV6-2 or TRBV6-3 and J usage is TRBJ2-1, with D possibly TRBD1 on 5 matching bases. CDR3 length: 13 residues. The germline V gene encodes CDR1 MNHEY and CDR2 SVGEGT. V lost 2 bases to trimming and J lost 4 bases, with 6 bases between them.

This chain connects TRBV29-1 to TRBJ2-3; D ambiguous. The CDR3 is made up of 15 amino acids. Trimming removed 5 bases from V and 0 bases from J, with 15 bases in between. Germline CDR1 reads SQVTM; CDR2 reads ANQGSEA. This chain's CDR3 is CSVSGRQPSTDTQYF. The CDR3 region has the DNA TGCAGCGTTTCCGGACGGCAACCTAGCACAGATACGCAGTATTTT.

This clonotype was detected a few times. V usage is TRBV20-1 and J usage is TRBJ2-7, with D maybe TRBD2 (7 bases). CDR1 and CDR2 (germline): DFQATT, SNEGSKA (reference sequence). CDR3 length equals 13 residues. The germline V and J ends were trimmed by 4 bases and 4 bases, with 14 bases remaining between them. DNA for the CDR3: TGCAGTGCTATGGGGGGGCAAGGGTACGAGCAGTACTTC. It yields the protein CSAMGGQGYEQYF.

The genes are TRBV3-1 and TRBJ2-7; the D is unclear. Germline-derived CDR1 and CDR2 are LGHDT and YNNKEL (reference sequence). V was cut by 4 bases and J by 3 bases, with 13 bases left in between. This CDR3 is 14 amino acids long. CDR3 protein: CASSRNGLSYEQYF. For the CDR3, the DNA is TGTGCCAGCAGCCGGAACGGGCTCAGCTACGAGCAGTACTTC.

In this sample, this clonotype turned up a few times. J is TRBJ1-4 and V is TRBV7-8; 8 nucleotides line up with TRBD1. V lost 5 bases, J lost 6 bases, and 5 bases stayed unmatched. CDR3 size: 14 residues. The V gene's germline CDR1 is SGHVS and CDR2 FQNEAQ. CDR3 sequence: CASSKTGGDEKLFF. In nucleotides, the CDR3 is TGTGCCAGCAGCAAAACAGGGGGAGATGAAAAACTGTTTTTT.